This TCR beta chain was captured in a study of shared clonotypes between healthy human individuals. This clone was counted a single time. Splitting of CD4+ cells produced CD45RA+ naive and CD45RA-negative memory subsets. Sorted-subset replicate PCR reactions were performed with about 200 ng DNA, corresponding to 30,000 or so T cell genomes. Sequenced by immunoSEQ multiplex PCR; TCRdb stores in-frame clones only, minus some. Of a few hundred thousand clones in the sample, 97% were seen once. The CDR3 consists of 21 residues. Per germline, CDR1 MDHEN and CDR2 SYDVKM. Trimming removed 4 bases from V and 0 bases from J, with 28 bases in between.

The V and J genes are TRBV28 and TRBJ2-1; TRBD2 is a possible D gene (6 bases). This clonotype was sampled from a young woman in good health. Source material: naive CD4+ T cells sorted from blood. Subset noted: CD45RA+ positively selected. This CDR3 is CASSWGVPHLGAESSYNEQFF. The CDR3 DNA reads TGTGCCAGCAGTTGGGGGGTGCCCCATCTTGGAGCGGAGAGCTCCTACAATGAGCAGTTCTTC.